This TCR beta chain was captured by sequencing in a study of T cell repertoires in cytomegalovirus infection. Study-level background: Indications of both CMV infection and matching HLA type were provided by public TCR beta signatures. Regarding the study as a whole: In two of eight donors, the top clonotype was HLA-C-restricted CMV-specific. Cumulative frequency of public TCR beta families picked out carriers of CMV plus the relevant HLA.

On this clonotype itself: What it binds is unknown.

TCRdb called the reads again in MiXCR, with one record for every CDR3 protein. The sample has 200,000 to 300,000 distinct CDR3 sequences; over 8% are singletons. The CDR3 sequence is 12 residues long. V was pared by 4 bases and J by 7 bases, with 13 bases between. Looked up from germline, CDR1 is SQVTM and CDR2 is ANQGSEA. The chain uses TRBV29-1 and TRBJ1-1; no clear D gene. Sequencing was performed on PBMCs. This sequence was found in a human donor in good health (CMV status not recorded). Some clones in this sample may be carry-over from other donors' samples. CDR3 nucleotides: TGCAGCGTTGGGAACCCACGTTTTGAAGCTTTCTTT. It codes for CSVGNPRFEAFF.